This is a list of T cell receptor beta chains from one sample in a study of cytomegalovirus exposure and HLA in healthy donors. The table came from immunoSEQ multiplex PCR; TCRdb's copy has only in-frame clones and leaves some out. Altogether some 110,000 clones are present, about 75% being singletons, with the ten largest covering approximately 2.8%. Input material: PBMCs. The origin of the receptors is a male donor in good health and CMV-seropositive. The CDR3 runs from the conserved cysteine through the conserved F or W. A D gene is named only where the DNA matches it firmly. Only some rows state a clone size, as once, few, many or a class for expanded clones.

J: TRBJ1-1
size: few
D: -
V: TRBV12-5
CDR3: CASGLNSRRTRGAFF
DNA: TGTGCTAGTGGTTTGAACTCGCGTCGTACGCGAGGAGCTTTCTTT

J: TRBJ2-1
size: few
D: -
V: TRBV28
CDR3: CASRLGGGPFNEQFF
DNA: TGTGCCAGCAGATTGGGAGGCGGTCCCTTCAATGAGCAGTTCTTC

J: TRBJ2-7
size: -
D: TRBD2
V: TRBV14
CDR3: CASSQEGFWREDRGEQYF
DNA: TGTGCCAGCAGCCAAGAAGGATTTTGGCGGGAGGATCGCGGCGAGCAGTACTTC

J: TRBJ2-7
size: -
D: TRBD1
V: TRBV14
CDR3: CASSQFTGTGLKLVPYEQYF
DNA: TGTGCCAGCAGCCAATTTACCGGGACAGGGCTAAAGTTGGTACCCTACGAGCAGTACTTC

J: TRBJ2-5
size: -
D: -
V: TRBV5-1
CDR3: CASKLVANQNSETQYF
DNA: TGCGCCAGCAAATTAGTAGCCAACCAGAACTCGGAGACCCAGTACTTC

J: TRBJ1-5
size: few
D: TRBD1
V: TRBV4-1
CDR3: CASSPTTGGEQHF
DNA: TGCGCCAGCAGCCCGACGACAGGGGGCGAGCAGCATTTT

J: TRBJ2-1
size: -
D: -
V: TRBV7-7
CDR3: CASSLTRSYNEQFF
DNA: TGTGCTAGCAGCTTAACCCGGAGCTACAATGAGCAGTTCTTC

J: TRBJ2-1
size: -
D: TRBD1
V: TRBV19
CDR3: CASSAGQGTYNEQFF
DNA: TGTGCCAGTAGCGCGGGACAGGGAACCTACAATGAGCAGTTCTTC

J: TRBJ2-7
size: -
D: TRBD2
V: TRBV4-2
CDR3: CASSQELAAEGINYEQYF
DNA: TGTGCCAGCAGCCAAGAACTAGCGGCAGAAGGGATTAACTACGAGCAGTACTTC

J: TRBJ1-1
size: -
D: -
V: TRBV7-9
CDR3: CASSRDSHRGTEAFF
DNA: TGTGCCAGCAGCCGAGATTCCCACCGGGGCACTGAAGCTTTCTTT

J: TRBJ2-7
size: -
D: -
V: TRBV28
CDR3: CASRYYYEQYF
DNA: TGTGCCAGCAGGTACTACTACGAGCAGTACTTC

J: TRBJ2-7
size: -
D: -
V: TRBV20-1
CDR3: CSAYRGYEQYF
DNA: TGCAGTGCGTACCGGGGATACGAGCAGTACTTC

J: TRBJ1-6
size: few
D: TRBD1
V: TRBV6-5
CDR3: CASRTGGRSPLHF
DNA: TGTGCCAGCAGGACAGGGGGCCGTTCACCCCTCCACTTT

J: TRBJ1-1
size: -
D: TRBD1
V: TRBV9
CDR3: CASSEVDRGAEAFF
DNA: TGTGCCAGCAGCGAGGTGGACAGGGGGGCTGAAGCTTTCTTT

J: TRBJ1-4
size: -
D: TRBD1
V: TRBV5-1
CDR3: CASSLAPGQSNEKLFF
DNA: TGCGCCAGCAGCTTGGCCCCGGGACAGAGTAATGAAAAACTGTTTTTT

J: TRBJ1-5
size: once
D: -
V: TRBV6-4
CDR3: CAIPAGVSQPQHF
DNA: TGTGCCATCCCGGCGGGGGTTAGTCAGCCCCAGCATTTT

J: TRBJ2-7
size: -
D: TRBD2
V: TRBV6-1
CDR3: CASSEGSGRINEQYF
DNA: TGTGCCAGCAGTGAAGGTAGCGGGAGGATCAACGAGCAGTACTTC

J: TRBJ1-1
size: -
D: TRBD1
V: TRBV28
CDR3: CASSSYGQGNTEAFF
DNA: TGTGCCAGCAGTTCGTACGGACAGGGTAACACTGAAGCTTTCTTT

J: TRBJ1-4
size: -
D: TRBD1
V: TRBV5-4
CDR3: CASSNNRGLNEKLFF
DNA: TGTGCCAGCAGCAACAACAGGGGGTTAAATGAAAAACTGTTTTTT

J: TRBJ2-3
size: -
D: TRBD2
V: TRBV5-6
CDR3: CASSLRLAGSPGYF
DNA: TGTGCCAGCAGCTTGCGTCTAGCGGGCAGCCCGGGGTATTTT

J: TRBJ2-1
size: -
D: -
V: TRBV4-3
CDR3: CASSQEGAAAYNEQFF
DNA: TGCGCCAGCAGCCAAGAGGGGGCTGCGGCCTACAATGAGCAGTTCTTC

J: TRBJ2-2
size: few
D: -
V: TRBV7-9
CDR3: CASSSTRNTGELFF
DNA: TGTGCCAGCAGCTCGACTCGGAACACCGGGGAGCTGTTTTTT